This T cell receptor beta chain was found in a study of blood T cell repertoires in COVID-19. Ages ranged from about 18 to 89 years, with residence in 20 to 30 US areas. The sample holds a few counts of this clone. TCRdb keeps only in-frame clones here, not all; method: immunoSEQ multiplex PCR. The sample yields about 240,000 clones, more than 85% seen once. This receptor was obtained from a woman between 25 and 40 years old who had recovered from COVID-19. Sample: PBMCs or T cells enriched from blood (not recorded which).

For the CDR3, the DNA is TGTGCCAGCAGTTTAGTAGGACTAGCGGGAGCCACAGATACGCAGTATTTT. Translated: CASSLVGLAGATDTQYF. The chain carries TRBV28 and TRBJ2-3, with TRBD2 matching over 13 bases. J was trimmed by 2 bases and V by 2 bases; bases with no gene match: 4. The CDR3 covers 17 residues. The germline V gene encodes CDR1 MDHEN and CDR2 SYDVKM. Full variable domain (rest looked up from reference TRBV28 and TRBJ2-3): DVKVTQSSRYLVKRTGEKVFLECVQDMDHENMFWYRQDPGLGLRLIYFSYDVKMKEKGDIPEGYSVSREKKERFSLILESASTNQTSMYLCASSLVGLAGATDTQYFGPGTRLTVL.